This entry features one TCR beta chain sequence. Its target is unknown. The sample belongs to a study of a mutant IDH1 vaccine in newly diagnosed glioma. Study as a whole: Eight vaccinations reached patients in weeks 1, 3, 5, 7, 11, 15, 19 and 23. Investigators started vaccination 4-6 weeks after radiotherapy alone, or with temozolomide cycles. Patients had received radiotherapy, temozolomide, or both previously, most receiving both.

This sample's time point: week 5, during vaccination. Each dose of the vaccine consisted of 300 ug of mutant IDH1 20-mer peptide, with topical imiquimod. The assay was immunoSEQ multiplex PCR, and TCRdb's table has in-frame clones only and misses some. The table records approximately 50,000 clones, 78% of them present only once. With 3 bases removed from V and 2 bases from J, the gap between germline ends came to 12 bases. This CDR3 is built from 15 residues. The V gene's germline CDR1 is SGHAT and CDR2 FQDESV (reference sequence). The sample consisted of PBMCs, taken from a glioma patient whose treatment included an IDH1 peptide vaccine. The chain joins TRBV11-1 to TRBJ2-3, with D possibly called TRBD1 or TRBD2 (5 bases each). The TCR comes from a man aged 50 or older with glioma. CDR3 sequence: CASSLGESYTDTQYF. DNA of the CDR3: TGTGCCAGCAGCTTGGGGGAGTCTTACACAGATACGCAGTATTTT.